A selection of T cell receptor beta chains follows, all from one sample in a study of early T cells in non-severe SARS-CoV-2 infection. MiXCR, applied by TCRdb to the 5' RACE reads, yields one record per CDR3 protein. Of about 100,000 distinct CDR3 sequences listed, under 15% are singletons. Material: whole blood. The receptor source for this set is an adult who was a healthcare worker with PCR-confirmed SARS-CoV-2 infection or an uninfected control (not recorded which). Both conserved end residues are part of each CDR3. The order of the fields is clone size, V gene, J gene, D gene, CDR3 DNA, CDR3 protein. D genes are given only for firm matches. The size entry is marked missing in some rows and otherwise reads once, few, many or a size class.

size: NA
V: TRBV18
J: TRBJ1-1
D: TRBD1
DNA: TGTGCCAGCTCACCACCGGGACAGGAGGAAACTGAAGCTTTCTTT
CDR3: CASSPPGQEETEAFF

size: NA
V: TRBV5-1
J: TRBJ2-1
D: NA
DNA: TGCGCCAGCAGCTTGGATGGACCTTACCAAGGGAATGAGCAGTTCTTC
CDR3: CASSLDGPYQGNEQFF

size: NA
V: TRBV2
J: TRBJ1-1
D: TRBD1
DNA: TGTGCCAGCAGTGAACCGGGCGGGGCAGGGGGAACATACACTGAAGCTTTCTTT
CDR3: CASSEPGGAGGTYTEAFF

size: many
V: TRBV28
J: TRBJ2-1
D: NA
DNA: TGTGCCAGCAGCCCAACTTACTCCTACAATGAGCAGTTCTTC
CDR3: CASSPTYSYNEQFF

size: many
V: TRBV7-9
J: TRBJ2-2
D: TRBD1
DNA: TGTGCCAGCAGCTCCGGGACAGACTACACCGGGGAGCTGTTTTTT
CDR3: CASSSGTDYTGELFF

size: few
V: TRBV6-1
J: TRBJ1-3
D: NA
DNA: TGTGCCAGCAGAGGACCTTGGACAGTCTCTGGAAACACCATATATTTT
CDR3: CASRGPWTVSGNTIYF

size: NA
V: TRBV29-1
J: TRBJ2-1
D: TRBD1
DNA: TGCAGCGTTGCCGGATTGGGTAGACAGGGCAAGTTCAATGAGCAGTTCTTC
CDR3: CSVAGLGRQGKFNEQFF

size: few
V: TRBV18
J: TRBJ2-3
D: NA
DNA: TGTGCCAGCTCACTCAGCACGGGGTCAACAGATACGCAGTATTTT
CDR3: CASSLSTGSTDTQYF

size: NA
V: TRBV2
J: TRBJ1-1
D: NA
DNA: TGTGCCAGCAGTGTTAAACTTGAAGCTTTCTTT
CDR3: CASSVKLEAFF

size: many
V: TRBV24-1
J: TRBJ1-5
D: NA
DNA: TGTGCCACCAGTGGTTCAGGCGGGAGCAATCAGCCCCAGCATTTT
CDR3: CATSGSGGSNQPQHF

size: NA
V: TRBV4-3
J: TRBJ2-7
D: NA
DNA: TGCGCCAGCAGCCAAGCTCGGGCCTACGAGCAGTACTTC
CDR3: CASSQARAYEQYF

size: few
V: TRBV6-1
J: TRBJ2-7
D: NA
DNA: TGTGCCAGCAGTGGGTTTGGAGGGGTGAACGCCTACGAGCAGTACTTC
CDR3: CASSGFGGVNAYEQYF

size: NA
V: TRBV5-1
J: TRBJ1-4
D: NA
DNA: TGCGCCAGCGCAATGACAACTAATGAAAAACTGTTTTTT
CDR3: CASAMTTNEKLFF

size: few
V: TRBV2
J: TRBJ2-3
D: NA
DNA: TGTGCCAGCAGTGTACGTTGGGTTCCAGATACGCAGTATTTT
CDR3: CASSVRWVPDTQYF

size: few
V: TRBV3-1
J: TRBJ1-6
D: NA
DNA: TGTGCCAGCAGGCAGACACCTTCTAATTCACCCCTCCACTTT
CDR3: CASRQTPSNSPLHF

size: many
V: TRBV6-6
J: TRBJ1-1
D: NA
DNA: TGTGCCAGCAGTTACAAGGGGGGAGATAATTTGAACACTGAAGCTTTCTTT
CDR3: CASSYKGGDNLNTEAFF

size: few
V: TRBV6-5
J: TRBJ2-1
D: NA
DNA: TGTGCCAGCAGTTACACCCTTGGGGGCGGGGTGTCGGAGCAGTTCTTC
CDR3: CASSYTLGGGVSEQFF

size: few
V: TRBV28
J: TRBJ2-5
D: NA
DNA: TGTGCCAGCAGTTTAGGGGTACCGGAGACCCAGTACTTC
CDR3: CASSLGVPETQYF

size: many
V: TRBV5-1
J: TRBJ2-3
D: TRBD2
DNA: TGCGCCAGCAGCTTGGTCGGTAGCGGGGTCGAACAAACGCAGTATTTT
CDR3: CASSLVGSGVEQTQYF

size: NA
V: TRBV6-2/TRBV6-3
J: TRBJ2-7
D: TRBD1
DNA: TGTGCCAGCAGTTATCTTCCGGGACAGGGGGCTTACGAGCAGTACTTC
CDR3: CASSYLPGQGAYEQYF

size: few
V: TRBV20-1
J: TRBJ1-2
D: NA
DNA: TGCAGTGCTAGCCCTGGACAGTATGGCTACACCTTC
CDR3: CSASPGQYGYTF

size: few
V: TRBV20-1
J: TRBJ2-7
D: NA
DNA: TGCAGTGCTAGCCGGCCGGGGGCCGGCTACGAGCAGTACTTC
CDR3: CSASRPGAGYEQYF

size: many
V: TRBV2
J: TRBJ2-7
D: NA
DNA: TGTGCCAGCAGTGAAGGTGGCGGGGCCTACGAGCAGTACTTC
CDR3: CASSEGGGAYEQYF

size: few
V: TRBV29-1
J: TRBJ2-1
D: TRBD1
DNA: TGCAGCGTAGGACAGGGCTCCTACAATGAGCAGTTCTTC
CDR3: CSVGQGSYNEQFF

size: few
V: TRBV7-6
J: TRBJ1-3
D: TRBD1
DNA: TGTGCCAGCAGCTTGGGACAGGTGGGAAACACCATATATTTT
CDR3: CASSLGQVGNTIYF

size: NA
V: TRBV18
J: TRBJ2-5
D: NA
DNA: TGTGCCAGCTCACCAGGACAGTATGCAGAGACCCAGTACTTC
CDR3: CASSPGQYAETQYF

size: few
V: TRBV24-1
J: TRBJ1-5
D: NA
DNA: TGTGCCACCCCCTCGCCAGACAATCAGCCCCAGCATTTT
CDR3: CATPSPDNQPQHF

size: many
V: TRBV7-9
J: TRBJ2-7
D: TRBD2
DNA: TGTGCCAGCACCCCCGCGCGGGGGGTCTCCTACGAGCAGTACTTC
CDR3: CASTPARGVSYEQYF

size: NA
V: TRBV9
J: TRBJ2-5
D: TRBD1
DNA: TGTGCCAGCAGCGCTCGACAGGGCCAAGAGACCCAGTACTTC
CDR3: CASSARQGQETQYF

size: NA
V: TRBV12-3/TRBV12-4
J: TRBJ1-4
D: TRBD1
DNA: TGTGCCAGCAGTCTACGGACAGGGGGGGAAAAACTGTTTTTT
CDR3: CASSLRTGGEKLFF

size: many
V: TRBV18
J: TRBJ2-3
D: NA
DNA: TGTGCCAGCTCACCTATCGGTAGCTCCGGCACAGATACGCAGTATTTT
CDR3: CASSPIGSSGTDTQYF

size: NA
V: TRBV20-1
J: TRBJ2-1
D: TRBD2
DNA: TGCAGTGCTAGACGCAGCGGGGACTACAATGAGCAGTTCTTC
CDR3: CSARRSGDYNEQFF

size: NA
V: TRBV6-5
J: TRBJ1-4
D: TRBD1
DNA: TGTGCCAGCTCCAAACTGGTAGGGACAGGGATTGAAAAACTGTTTTTT
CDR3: CASSKLVGTGIEKLFF

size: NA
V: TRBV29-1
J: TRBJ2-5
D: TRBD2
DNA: TGCAGCGTGGATCTAAGCGGGGATCAAGAGACCCAGTACTTC
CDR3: CSVDLSGDQETQYF

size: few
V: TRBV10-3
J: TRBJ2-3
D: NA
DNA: TGTGCCATCAGTGAACGACACAGGTCAACTAGCACAGATACGCAGTATTTT
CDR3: CAISERHRSTSTDTQYF